This T cell receptor beta chain derives from a study of T cell responses to AZD1222 COVID-19 vaccine. Sequencing used immunoSEQ multiplex PCR; TCRdb keeps in-frame clones, though not all of them. The sample carries 100,000 or so clones, about 90% recorded once. Study results and caveats: At study baseline, merely six AZD1222 recipients were seropositive. Repertoires were obtained only post-peak T cell response.

Details on this clone: Antigen unknown.

The CDR3 sequence is 17 residues long. CDR1 is LNHDA, CDR2 SQIVND, per germline (reference sequence). V gave up 4 bases and J gave up 5 bases; unmatched junction bases: 14. The receptor's source is an adult in good health. The rearrangement joins TRBV19 to TRBJ2-1; 7 bases are a match to TRBD2. Sequenced material: peripheral blood, taken on day 0 of AZD1222 vaccination. This chain's CDR3 is CASSTLRRAGVNNEQFF. CDR3 in DNA: TGTGCCAGTAGTACCCTCCGTAGGGCGGGAGTCAACAATGAGCAGTTCTTC. Drawing the rest from reference TRBV19 and TRBJ2-1, the complete variable domain is DGGITQSPKYLFRKEGQNVTLSCEQNLNHDAMYWYRQDPGQGLRLIYYSQIVNDFQKGDIAEGYSVSREKKESFPLTVTSAQKNPTAFYLCASSTLRRAGVNNEQFFGPGTRLTVL.